These 6 T cell receptor beta chains share one sample of origin, sequenced in a study of T cells expressing NK-cell markers. TCRdb reprocessed the 5' RACE reads, with one entry per CDR3 protein and no DNA. The table lists about 380,000 distinct CDR3 sequences. The sample consisted of blood T cells: a sorted CD56 or NKG2C T cell subset, CD4+ or CD8+ T cells, or bulk PBMC T cells (not recorded which). All receptors come from a man aged 18-75 years in good health.

This chain joins TRBV7-9 and TRBJ1-2; the TCRdb call, TRBD1, lacks DNA for checking. The CDR3 covers 13 residues. The V gene's germline CDR1 is SEHNR and CDR2 FQNEAQ (reference sequence). The chain's CDR3 is CASSRGQGYGYTF.

This sequence joins TRBV5-1 and TRBJ2-7; there is no DNA to check the TCRdb D call of TRBD2. Germline values: CDR1 SGHRS, CDR2 YFSETQ. The CDR3 runs to 16 residues. CDR3: CASSSRRGGRWDEQYF.

This sequence joins TRBV28 and TRBJ2-5; checking the TCRdb D call of TRBD2 is not possible without DNA. Germline CDR1 is MDHEN and CDR2 is SYDVKM. This CDR3 contains 14 residues. This CDR3 is CASSLKRAGKTQYF.

The chain carries TRBV5-1 and TRBJ2-2; the D call of TRBD2 rests on TCRdb alone, since no DNA is present to check it. This CDR3 comprises 17 residues. The germline V gene has CDR1 SGHRS and CDR2 YFSETQ. CDR3 region: CASSITSGGMRTGELFF. The entire variable domain, with the rest obtained from reference TRBV5-1 and TRBJ2-2, is as follows: KAGVTQTPRYLIKTRGQQVTLSCSPISGHRSVSWYQQTPGQGLQFLFEYFSETQRNKGNFPGRFSGRQFSNSRSEMNVSTLELGDSALYLCASSITSGGMRTGELFFGEGSRLTVL.

The V and J genes are TRBV6-1 and TRBJ2-5; TCRdb selects TRBD2, and the lack of DNA leaves this call unchecked. Germline CDR1 and CDR2: MNHNS and SASEGT. The CDR3 is made up of 14 amino acids. CDR3: CASGRGLDKETQYF.

J is TRBJ2-3 and V is TRBV7-2; as DNA is missing, the TRBD2 call by TCRdb cannot be tested. CDR3 size: 17 residues. Germline CDR1 and CDR2: SGHTA and FQGNSA. CDR3 residues: CASSLAHGLAGADTQYF. Variable domain in full (rest from reference TRBV7-2 and TRBJ2-3): GAGVSQSPSNKVTEKGKDVELRCDPISGHTALYWYRQSLGQGLEFLIYFQGNSAPDKSGLPSDRFSAERTGGSVSTLTIQRTQQEDSAVYLCASSLAHGLAGADTQYFGPGTRLTVL.